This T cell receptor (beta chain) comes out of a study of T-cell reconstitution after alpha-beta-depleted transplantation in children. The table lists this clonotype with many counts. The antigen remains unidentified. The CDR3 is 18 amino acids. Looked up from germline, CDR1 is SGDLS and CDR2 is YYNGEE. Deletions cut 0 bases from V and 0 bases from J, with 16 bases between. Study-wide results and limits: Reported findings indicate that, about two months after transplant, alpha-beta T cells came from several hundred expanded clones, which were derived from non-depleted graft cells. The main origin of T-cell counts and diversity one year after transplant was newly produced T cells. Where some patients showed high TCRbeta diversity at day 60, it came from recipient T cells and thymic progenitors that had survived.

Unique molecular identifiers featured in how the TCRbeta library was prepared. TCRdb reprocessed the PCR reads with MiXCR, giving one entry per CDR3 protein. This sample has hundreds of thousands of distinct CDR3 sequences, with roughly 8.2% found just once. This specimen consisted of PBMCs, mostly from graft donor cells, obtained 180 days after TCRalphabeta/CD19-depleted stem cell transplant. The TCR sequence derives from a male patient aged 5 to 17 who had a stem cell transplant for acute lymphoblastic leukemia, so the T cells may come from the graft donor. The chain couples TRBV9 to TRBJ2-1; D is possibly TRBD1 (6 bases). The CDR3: CASSVGGRGQSSYNEQFF. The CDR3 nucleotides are TGTGCCAGCAGCGTAGGCGGTCGCGGACAGAGCTCCTACAATGAGCAGTTCTTC.